These T cell receptor beta chains were read from a single sample in a study of shared T cell receptors in the human thymus. Sequenced by immunoSEQ multiplex PCR; TCRdb stores in-frame clones only, minus some. This sample carries 500,000 to 850,000 clones, 87% of them seen once, and the ten largest clones take about 0.0094%. This sample also belongs to another study, concerning human thymus T cells.

Input material: thymocytes. The receptors here all came from a boy under two years old with a congenital heart defect. The CDR3 runs from the conserved cysteine through the conserved F or W. The D gene is left open where the match is weak. Expanded clones are given a class, and other clones once, few, many or no size at all.

D gene: TRBD2
clone size: NA
J gene: TRBJ2-5
V gene: TRBV13
CDR3 protein: CASSSRPLAAPVGETQYF
CDR3 DNA: TGTGCCAGCAGCTCTAGGCCCCTAGCGGCCCCGGTGGGAGAGACCCAGTACTTC

D gene: NA
clone size: NA
J gene: TRBJ2-2
V gene: TRBV28
CDR3 protein: CAILDSSRDTGELFF
CDR3 DNA: TGTGCCATCCTCGACTCGTCTCGAGACACCGGGGAGCTGTTTTTT

D gene: NA
clone size: NA
J gene: TRBJ2-7
V gene: TRBV30
CDR3 protein: CAWSVPVNYEQYF
CDR3 DNA: TGTGCCTGGAGTGTCCCAGTAAACTACGAGCAGTACTTC

D gene: NA
clone size: NA
J gene: TRBJ2-7
V gene: TRBV7-2
CDR3 protein: CASSSHGPYEQYF
CDR3 DNA: TGTGCCAGCAGCTCCCATGGCCCCTACGAGCAGTACTTC

D gene: NA
clone size: NA
J gene: TRBJ2-2
V gene: TRBV5-8
CDR3 protein: CASSFSGTENTGELFF
CDR3 DNA: TGTGCCAGCAGCTTTTCCGGGACTGAGAACACCGGGGAGCTGTTTTTT

D gene: NA
clone size: few
J gene: TRBJ1-6
V gene: TRBV7-6
CDR3 protein: CASSERNSPLHF
CDR3 DNA: TGTGCCAGCAGCGAGAGGAATTCACCCCTCCACTTT

D gene: NA
clone size: NA
J gene: TRBJ1-3
V gene: TRBV14
CDR3 protein: CASSQGGAGNTIYF
CDR3 DNA: TGTGCCAGCAGCCAAGGGGGGGCTGGAAACACCATATATTTT

D gene: NA
clone size: NA
J gene: TRBJ2-1
V gene: TRBV10-3
CDR3 protein: CAISPGLRGSSYNEQFF
CDR3 DNA: TGTGCCATCAGTCCAGGGTTAAGGGGAAGCTCCTACAATGAGCAGTTCTTC

D gene: NA
clone size: NA
J gene: TRBJ1-3
V gene: TRBV28
CDR3 protein: CASRENREPGNTIYF
CDR3 DNA: TGTGCCAGCAGGGAAAACAGGGAGCCTGGAAACACCATATATTTT

D gene: TRBD1
clone size: NA
J gene: TRBJ1-5
V gene: TRBV2
CDR3 protein: CASSGTGVGVGNQPQHF
CDR3 DNA: TGTGCCAGCAGTGGGACAGGGGTGGGGGTGGGCAATCAGCCCCAGCATTTT

D gene: NA
clone size: NA
J gene: TRBJ1-5
V gene: TRBV7-2
CDR3 protein: CASSLGRGLSNQPQHF
CDR3 DNA: TGTGCCAGCAGCTTGGGCAGGGGCTTGAGCAATCAGCCCCAGCATTTT

D gene: TRBD2
clone size: NA
J gene: TRBJ2-1
V gene: TRBV29-1
CDR3 protein: CSADTRDYYNEQFF
CDR3 DNA: TGCAGCGCTGATACCCGGGACTACTACAATGAGCAGTTCTTC

D gene: NA
clone size: NA
J gene: TRBJ1-4
V gene: TRBV4-3
CDR3 protein: CASSQDRALGSEKLFF
CDR3 DNA: TGCGCCAGCAGCCAAGACAGGGCATTGGGTAGTGAAAAACTGTTTTTT

D gene: NA
clone size: NA
J gene: TRBJ1-4
V gene: TRBV4-1
CDR3 protein: CASSQASATNEKLFF
CDR3 DNA: TGCGCCAGCAGCCAAGCCAGTGCAACTAATGAAAAACTGTTTTTT

D gene: TRBD1
clone size: NA
J gene: TRBJ1-2
V gene: TRBV19
CDR3 protein: CASRAGTGDFPKCGYTF
CDR3 DNA: TGTGCCAGCAGAGCCGGGACAGGGGATTTTCCCAAGTGTGGCTACACCTTC

D gene: NA
clone size: NA
J gene: TRBJ2-1
V gene: TRBV6-5
CDR3 protein: CASKMTRGVDEQFF
CDR3 DNA: TGTGCCAGCAAGATGACTAGAGGGGTGGATGAGCAGTTCTTC

D gene: NA
clone size: NA
J gene: TRBJ2-7
V gene: TRBV19
CDR3 protein: CASSMGGAPYEQYF
CDR3 DNA: TGTGCCAGTAGTATGGGAGGCGCCCCCTACGAGCAGTACTTC

D gene: TRBD1
clone size: NA
J gene: TRBJ2-7
V gene: TRBV28
CDR3 protein: CASSRGTDEQYF
CDR3 DNA: TGTGCCAGCTCTAGGGGGACAGACGAGCAGTACTTC

D gene: NA
clone size: few
J gene: TRBJ2-7
V gene: TRBV14
CDR3 protein: CASSRTGLKEKYF
CDR3 DNA: TGTGCCAGCAGCCGTACAGGGTTAAAGGAGAAGTACTTC

D gene: TRBD2
clone size: NA
J gene: TRBJ2-4
V gene: TRBV9
CDR3 protein: CASSGREGRYKNIQYF
CDR3 DNA: TGTGCCAGCAGCGGTCGGGAGGGACGGTACAAAAACATTCAGTACTTC

D gene: NA
clone size: NA
J gene: TRBJ2-5
V gene: TRBV5-5
CDR3 protein: CASSLAAGPQETQYF
CDR3 DNA: TGTGCCAGCAGCTTGGCGGCGGGGCCCCAAGAGACCCAGTACTTC

D gene: TRBD2
clone size: NA
J gene: TRBJ2-3
V gene: TRBV27
CDR3 protein: CASNTSGRVTDTQYF
CDR3 DNA: TGTGCCAGCAATACTAGCGGGAGGGTTACAGATACGCAGTATTTT

D gene: TRBD1
clone size: NA
J gene: TRBJ2-7
V gene: TRBV4-3
CDR3 protein: CASSQDWTGGYEQYF
CDR3 DNA: TGCGCCAGCAGCCAAGATTGGACAGGGGGCTACGAGCAGTACTTC

D gene: TRBD2
clone size: NA
J gene: TRBJ2-1
V gene: TRBV6-5
CDR3 protein: CASSYSAGGFYNEQFF
CDR3 DNA: TGTGCCAGCAGTTACTCGGCGGGGGGGTTCTACAATGAGCAGTTCTTC

D gene: TRBD2
clone size: NA
J gene: TRBJ2-3
V gene: TRBV6-4
CDR3 protein: CASSVAGNTDTQYF
CDR3 DNA: TGTGCCAGCAGCGTAGCGGGGAACACAGATACGCAGTATTTT

D gene: TRBD2
clone size: NA
J gene: TRBJ2-2
V gene: TRBV9
CDR3 protein: CASSVRLAGDPNTGELFF
CDR3 DNA: TGTGCCAGCAGCGTAAGGCTAGCGGGGGACCCGAACACCGGGGAGCTGTTTTTT

D gene: TRBD1
clone size: NA
J gene: TRBJ2-7
V gene: TRBV4-2
CDR3 protein: CASSLVRDRDHEQYF
CDR3 DNA: TGTGCCAGCAGCCTGGTCCGGGACAGGGATCACGAGCAGTACTTC

D gene: NA
clone size: NA
J gene: TRBJ2-2
V gene: TRBV5-6
CDR3 protein: CASSTTGHSTGELFF
CDR3 DNA: TGTGCCAGCAGCACCACAGGGCACTCGACCGGGGAGCTGTTTTTT

D gene: TRBD2
clone size: NA
J gene: TRBJ2-7
V gene: TRBV27
CDR3 protein: CASSANPGLARYEQYF
CDR3 DNA: TGTGCCAGCAGTGCCAACCCTGGACTAGCGAGATACGAGCAGTACTTC

D gene: TRBD2
clone size: NA
J gene: TRBJ2-6
V gene: TRBV27
CDR3 protein: CASGPSSGFFSGANVLTF
CDR3 DNA: TGTGCCAGCGGGCCGTCTAGCGGCTTCTTCTCTGGGGCCAACGTCCTGACTTTC

D gene: TRBD2
clone size: NA
J gene: TRBJ2-2
V gene: TRBV7-9
CDR3 protein: CASSLVASGRRNTGELFF
CDR3 DNA: TGTGCCAGCAGCCTAGTAGCTAGCGGGAGGCGGAACACCGGGGAGCTGTTTTTT

D gene: TRBD1
clone size: NA
J gene: TRBJ1-5
V gene: TRBV5-6
CDR3 protein: CASSEDTGGYSNQPQHF
CDR3 DNA: TGTGCCAGCAGCGAGGACACAGGGGGGTATAGCAATCAGCCCCAGCATTTT

D gene: TRBD2
clone size: NA
J gene: TRBJ2-1
V gene: TRBV28
CDR3 protein: CASSFAGLDKFNGQFF
CDR3 DNA: TGTGCCAGCAGTTTCGCCGGACTAGACAAGTTCAATGGGCAGTTCTTC

D gene: NA
clone size: NA
J gene: TRBJ2-5
V gene: TRBV19
CDR3 protein: CASSRAGYKETQYF
CDR3 DNA: TGTGCCAGTAGTCGGGCAGGGTACAAAGAGACCCAGTACTTC

D gene: NA
clone size: NA
J gene: TRBJ1-3
V gene: TRBV4-1
CDR3 protein: CASSQEDGLSGNTIYF
CDR3 DNA: TGCGCCAGCAGCCAAGAAGACGGACTCTCTGGAAACACCATATATTTT

D gene: TRBD2
clone size: NA
J gene: TRBJ2-2
V gene: TRBV6-5
CDR3 protein: CASSYMTSGNTGELFF
CDR3 DNA: TGTGCCAGCAGTTACATGACTAGCGGAAACACCGGGGAGCTGTTTTTT

D gene: NA
clone size: few
J gene: TRBJ1-5
V gene: TRBV28
CDR3 protein: CASSSTDWNQPQHF
CDR3 DNA: TGTGCCAGCAGTTCGACAGACTGGAATCAGCCCCAGCATTTT

D gene: TRBD2
clone size: once
J gene: TRBJ2-7
V gene: TRBV4-1
CDR3 protein: CASSQDVERERGEQYF
CDR3 DNA: TGCGCCAGCAGCCAAGATGTGGAGCGGGAGAGAGGCGAGCAGTACTTC

D gene: TRBD1
clone size: NA
J gene: TRBJ2-5
V gene: TRBV7-9
CDR3 protein: CASSCPRTGKKETQYF
CDR3 DNA: TGTGCCAGCAGCTGTCCCCGGACAGGGAAGAAGGAGACCCAGTACTTC

D gene: TRBD2
clone size: NA
J gene: TRBJ2-3
V gene: TRBV7-2
CDR3 protein: CASSERLAGVADTQYF
CDR3 DNA: TGTGCCAGCAGCGAAAGACTAGCGGGAGTTGCTGATACGCAGTATTTT

D gene: TRBD1
clone size: few
J gene: TRBJ1-2
V gene: TRBV6-6
CDR3 protein: CARRDRERNGYTF
CDR3 DNA: TGTGCCCGCCGGGACAGGGAACGAAATGGCTACACCTTC

D gene: TRBD2
clone size: NA
J gene: TRBJ2-1
V gene: TRBV5-1
CDR3 protein: CASSPFAGGPEQFF
CDR3 DNA: TGCGCCAGCAGCCCGTTTGCGGGGGGGCCTGAGCAGTTCTTC

D gene: TRBD2
clone size: NA
J gene: TRBJ2-5
V gene: TRBV4-1
CDR3 protein: CASSQGAGEETQYF
CDR3 DNA: TGCGCCAGCAGCCAAGGGGCGGGAGAAGAGACCCAGTACTTC

D gene: TRBD2
clone size: NA
J gene: TRBJ2-7
V gene: TRBV7-9
CDR3 protein: CASSRKGLAGDPPYEQYF
CDR3 DNA: TGTGCCAGCAGCCGGAAGGGACTAGCGGGGGACCCACCATACGAGCAGTACTTC

D gene: NA
clone size: NA
J gene: TRBJ2-7
V gene: TRBV14
CDR3 protein: CASSRRAGVPSREQYF
CDR3 DNA: TGTGCCAGCAGCCGTCGGGCGGGTGTCCCCTCCCGCGAGCAGTACTTC

D gene: TRBD2
clone size: NA
J gene: TRBJ2-7
V gene: TRBV5-1
CDR3 protein: CASSLGSGSPYEQYF
CDR3 DNA: TGCGCCAGCAGCTTGGGTAGCGGGAGCCCCTACGAGCAGTACTTC

D gene: NA
clone size: NA
J gene: TRBJ1-1
V gene: TRBV15
CDR3 protein: CATSRDHEAFF
CDR3 DNA: TGTGCCACCAGCAGAGACCATGAAGCTTTCTTT

D gene: NA
clone size: NA
J gene: TRBJ1-4
V gene: TRBV30
CDR3 protein: CAWSRTNEKLFF
CDR3 DNA: TGTGCCTGGAGCCGGACAAATGAAAAACTGTTTTTT

D gene: NA
clone size: NA
J gene: TRBJ2-2
V gene: TRBV11-2
CDR3 protein: CASSLPGKGGELFF
CDR3 DNA: TGTGCCAGCAGCTTACCAGGGAAGGGCGGGGAGCTGTTTTTT

D gene: NA
clone size: NA
J gene: TRBJ1-2
V gene: TRBV9
CDR3 protein: CASSVGGARGYGYTF
CDR3 DNA: TGTGCCAGCAGCGTAGGCGGGGCGCGCGGCTATGGCTACACCTTC

D gene: TRBD2
clone size: NA
J gene: TRBJ2-7
V gene: TRBV27
CDR3 protein: CASSQRLAGAYEQYF
CDR3 DNA: TGTGCCAGCAGCCAGAGACTAGCGGGAGCCTACGAGCAGTACTTC

D gene: TRBD2
clone size: NA
J gene: TRBJ2-3
V gene: TRBV28
CDR3 protein: CASSLGGGGRARTDTQYF
CDR3 DNA: TGTGCCAGCAGTTTAGGTGGTGGCGGGAGGGCCAGAACAGATACGCAGTATTTT